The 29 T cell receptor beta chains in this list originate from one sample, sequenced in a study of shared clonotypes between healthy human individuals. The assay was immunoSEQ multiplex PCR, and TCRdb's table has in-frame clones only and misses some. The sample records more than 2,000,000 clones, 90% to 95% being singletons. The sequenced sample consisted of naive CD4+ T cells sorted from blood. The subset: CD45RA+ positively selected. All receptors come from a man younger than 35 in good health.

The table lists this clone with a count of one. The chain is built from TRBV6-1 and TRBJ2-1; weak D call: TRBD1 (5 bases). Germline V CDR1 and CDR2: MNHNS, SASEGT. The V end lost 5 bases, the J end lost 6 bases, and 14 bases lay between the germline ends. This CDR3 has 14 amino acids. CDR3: CASSTGPDSNEQFF. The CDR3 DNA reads TGTGCCAGCAGTACCGGGCCCGACAGCAATGAGCAGTTCTTC.

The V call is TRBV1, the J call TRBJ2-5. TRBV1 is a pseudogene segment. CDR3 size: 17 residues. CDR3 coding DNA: TGCACCAGCAGCCAAGACTCCTCAGGGGGGGGTAAAGAGACCCAGTACTTC. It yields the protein CTSSQDSSGGGKETQYF.

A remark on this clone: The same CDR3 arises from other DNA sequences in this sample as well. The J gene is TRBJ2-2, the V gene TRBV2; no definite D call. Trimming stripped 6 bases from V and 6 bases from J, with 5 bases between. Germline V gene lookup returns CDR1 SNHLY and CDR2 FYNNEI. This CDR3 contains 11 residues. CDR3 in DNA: TGTGCCAGCAGCTCTGCCGGGGAGCTGTTTTTT. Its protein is CASSSAGELFF.

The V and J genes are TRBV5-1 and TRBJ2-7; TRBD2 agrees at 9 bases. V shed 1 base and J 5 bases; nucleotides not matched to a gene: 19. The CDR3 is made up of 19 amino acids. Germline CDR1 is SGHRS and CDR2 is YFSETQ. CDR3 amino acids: CASSLFPSGDYGLVNEQYF. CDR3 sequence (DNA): TGCGCCAGCAGCTTGTTTCCTAGCGGGGATTACGGACTCGTCAACGAGCAGTACTTC.

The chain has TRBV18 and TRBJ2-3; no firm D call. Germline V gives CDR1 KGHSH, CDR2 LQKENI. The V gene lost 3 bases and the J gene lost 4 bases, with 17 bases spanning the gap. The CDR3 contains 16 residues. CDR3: CASSPRTAIGADTQYF. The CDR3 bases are TGTGCCAGCTCACCTAGGACCGCTATAGGAGCAGATACGCAGTATTTT.

The CDR3 here is CATSTLGEQYF. CDR3 DNA sequence: TGTGCCACCAGCACCTTGGGCGAGCAGTACTTC. The V call is TRBV15, the J call TRBJ2-7; D uncertain. The germline V gene has CDR1 LNHNV and CDR2 YYDKDF (reference sequence). V was clipped by 4 bases and J by 6 bases, with 7 bases between them. The CDR3 spans 11 residues.

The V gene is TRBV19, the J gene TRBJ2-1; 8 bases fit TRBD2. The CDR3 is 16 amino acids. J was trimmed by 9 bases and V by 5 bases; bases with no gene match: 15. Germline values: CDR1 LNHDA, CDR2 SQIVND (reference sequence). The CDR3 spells CASSPEGRAGVGEQFF. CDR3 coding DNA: TGTGCCAGTAGTCCCGAAGGCCGAGCGGGAGTTGGTGAGCAGTTCTTC.

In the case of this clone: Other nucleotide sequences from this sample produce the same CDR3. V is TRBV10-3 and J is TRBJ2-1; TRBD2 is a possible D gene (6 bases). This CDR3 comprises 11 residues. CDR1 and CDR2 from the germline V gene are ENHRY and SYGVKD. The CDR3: CAIGSYNEQFF. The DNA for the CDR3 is TGTGCGATCGGGAGTTACAATGAGCAGTTCTTC.

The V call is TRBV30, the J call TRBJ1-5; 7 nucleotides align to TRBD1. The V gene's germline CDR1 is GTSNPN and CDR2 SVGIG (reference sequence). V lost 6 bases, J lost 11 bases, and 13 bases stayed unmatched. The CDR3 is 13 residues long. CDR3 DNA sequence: TGTGCCTGCAGGGACAGACAGAATCGGGCCCAGCATTTT. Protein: CACRDRQNRAQHF.

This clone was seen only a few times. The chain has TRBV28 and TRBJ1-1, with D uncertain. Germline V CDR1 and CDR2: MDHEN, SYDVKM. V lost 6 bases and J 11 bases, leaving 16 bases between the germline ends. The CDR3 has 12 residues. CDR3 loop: CASSNSPPRAFF. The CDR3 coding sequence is TGTGCCAGCAGCAACAGCCCACCTAGGGCTTTCTTT.

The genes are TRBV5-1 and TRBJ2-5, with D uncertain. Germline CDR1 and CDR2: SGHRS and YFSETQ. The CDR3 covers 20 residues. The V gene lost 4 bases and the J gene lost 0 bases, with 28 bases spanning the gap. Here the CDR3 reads CASSPRPPAGPGRDQETQYF. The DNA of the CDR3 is TGCGCCAGCAGCCCACGACCTCCGGCCGGGCCTGGTCGGGACCAAGAGACCCAGTACTTC.

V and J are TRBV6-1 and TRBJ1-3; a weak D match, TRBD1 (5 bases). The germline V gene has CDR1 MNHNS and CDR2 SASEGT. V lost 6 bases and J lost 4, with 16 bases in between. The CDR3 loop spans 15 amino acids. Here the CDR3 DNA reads TGTGCCAGCAGCCCCACGGGGCGGGGGGGAAACACCATATATTTT. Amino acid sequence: CASSPTGRGGNTIYF.

In DNA form, the CDR3 reads TGTGCCAGCAGTGCCCCGGGACAGTTTCATGGCTACACCTTC. Translation gives CASSAPGQFHGYTF. The chain combines TRBV25-1 with TRBJ1-2, with 7 bases fitting TRBD1. Trimming took 4 bases from V and 6 from J; bases not matched to a gene: 8. The CDR3 length is 14 residues. Germline V gives CDR1 MGHDK, CDR2 SYGVNS.

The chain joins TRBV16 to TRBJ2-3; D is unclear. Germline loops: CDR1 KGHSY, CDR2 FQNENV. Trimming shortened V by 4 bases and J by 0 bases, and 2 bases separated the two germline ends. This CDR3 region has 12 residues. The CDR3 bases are TGTGCCAGCAGCCCCAGCACAGATACGCAGTATTTT. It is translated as CASSPSTDTQYF. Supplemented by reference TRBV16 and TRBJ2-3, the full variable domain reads GEEVAQTPKHLVRGEGQKAKLYCAPIKGHSYVFWYQQVLKNEFKFLISFQNENVFDETGMPKERFSAKCLPNSPCSLEIQATKLEDSAVYFCASSPSTDTQYFGPGTRLTVL.

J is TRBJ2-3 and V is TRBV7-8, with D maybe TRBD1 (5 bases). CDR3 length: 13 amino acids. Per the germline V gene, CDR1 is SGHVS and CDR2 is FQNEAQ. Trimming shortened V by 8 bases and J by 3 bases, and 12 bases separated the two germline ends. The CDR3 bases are TGTGCCAGCCATCCAGGGAATACAGATACGCAGTATTTT. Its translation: CASHPGNTDTQYF.

For the CDR3, the DNA is TGTGCCAGTGGGCGGGATATAACAGATACGCAGTATTTT. Translating it yields CASGRDITDTQYF. J is TRBJ2-3 and V is TRBV19; a weak D match, TRBD2 (6 bases). Germline lookup yields CDR1 LNHDA and CDR2 SQIVND (reference sequence). The V end lost 8 bases, the J end lost 3 bases, and 12 bases lay between the germline ends. CDR3 size: 13 residues.

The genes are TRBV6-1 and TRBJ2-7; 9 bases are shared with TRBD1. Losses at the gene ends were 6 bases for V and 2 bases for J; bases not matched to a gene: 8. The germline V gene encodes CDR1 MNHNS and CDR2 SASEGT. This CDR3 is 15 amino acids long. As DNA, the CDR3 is TGTGCCAGCAGCGGTACAGGGGGCAAACCCTACGAGCAGTACTTC. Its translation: CASSGTGGKPYEQYF.

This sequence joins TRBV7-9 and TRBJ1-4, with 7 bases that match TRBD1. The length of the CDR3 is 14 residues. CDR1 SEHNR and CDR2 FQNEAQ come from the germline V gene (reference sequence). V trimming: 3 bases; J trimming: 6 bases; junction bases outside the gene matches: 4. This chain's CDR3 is CASSLEQGYEKLFF. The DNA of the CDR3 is TGTGCCAGCAGCTTGGAACAGGGGTATGAAAAACTGTTTTTT.

The CDR3 DNA reads TGTGCCAGCAGCAAACTAGCGGGAGAATTCTACGAGCAGTACTTC. As protein: CASSKLAGEFYEQYF. The rearrangement links TRBV11-2 to TRBJ2-7; 11 nucleotides agree with TRBD2. Looked up from germline, CDR1 is SGHAT and CDR2 is FQNNGV. J was trimmed by 3 bases and V by 5 bases; bases with no gene match: 6. The CDR3 length is 15 residues.

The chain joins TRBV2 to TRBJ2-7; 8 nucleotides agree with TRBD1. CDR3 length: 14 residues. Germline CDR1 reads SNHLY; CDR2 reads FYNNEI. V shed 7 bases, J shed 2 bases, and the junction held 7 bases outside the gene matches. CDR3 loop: CASIVDRGPYEQYF. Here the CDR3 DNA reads TGTGCCAGCATTGTAGACAGGGGCCCCTACGAGCAGTACTTC.

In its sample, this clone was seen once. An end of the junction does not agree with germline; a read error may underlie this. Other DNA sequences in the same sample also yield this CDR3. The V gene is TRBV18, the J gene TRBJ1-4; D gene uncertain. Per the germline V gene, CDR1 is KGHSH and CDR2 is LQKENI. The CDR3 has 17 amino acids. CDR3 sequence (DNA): TGTGCCAGCTCACCTTCCACCGGAATTACAACTAATGAAAAGCTGTTTTTT. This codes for CASSPSTGITTNEKLFF.

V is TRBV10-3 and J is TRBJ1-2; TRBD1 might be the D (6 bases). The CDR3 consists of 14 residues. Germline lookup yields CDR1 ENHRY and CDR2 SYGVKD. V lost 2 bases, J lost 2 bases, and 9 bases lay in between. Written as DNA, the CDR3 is TGTGCCATCAGTGAGAATACAGGGAACTATGGCTACACCTTC. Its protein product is CAISENTGNYGYTF.

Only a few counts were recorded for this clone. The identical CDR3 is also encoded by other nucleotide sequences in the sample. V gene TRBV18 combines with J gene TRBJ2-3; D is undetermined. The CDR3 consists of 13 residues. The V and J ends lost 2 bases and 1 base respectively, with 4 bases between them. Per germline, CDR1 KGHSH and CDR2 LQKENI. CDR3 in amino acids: CASSPGGTDTQYF. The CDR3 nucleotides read TGTGCCAGCTCACCAGGGGGCACAGATACGCAGTATTTT.

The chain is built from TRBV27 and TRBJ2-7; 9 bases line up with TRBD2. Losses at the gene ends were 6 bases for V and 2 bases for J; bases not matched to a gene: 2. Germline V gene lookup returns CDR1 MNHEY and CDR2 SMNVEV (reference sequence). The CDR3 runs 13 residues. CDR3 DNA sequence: TGTGCCAGCAGACTAGCGGGCACCTACGAGCAGTACTTC. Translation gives CASRLAGTYEQYF.

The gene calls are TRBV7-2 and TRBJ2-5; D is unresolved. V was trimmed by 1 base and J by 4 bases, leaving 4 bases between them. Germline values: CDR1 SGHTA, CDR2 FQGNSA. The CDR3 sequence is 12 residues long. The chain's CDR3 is CASSLVLETQYF. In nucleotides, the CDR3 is TGTGCCAGCAGCTTAGTGTTAGAGACCCAGTACTTC.

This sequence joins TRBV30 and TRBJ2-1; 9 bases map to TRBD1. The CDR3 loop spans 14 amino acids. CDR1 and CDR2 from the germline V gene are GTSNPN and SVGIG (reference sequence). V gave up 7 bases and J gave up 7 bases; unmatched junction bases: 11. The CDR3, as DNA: TGTGCCTACCAAATTGGGACAGGGAGGAATGAGCAGTTCTTC. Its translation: CAYQIGTGRNEQFF. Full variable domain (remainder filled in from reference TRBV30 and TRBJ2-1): SQTIHQWPATLVQPVGSPLSLECTVEGTSNPNLYWYRQAAGRGLQLLFYSVGIGQISSEVPQNLSASRPQDRQFILSSKKLLLSDSGFYLCAYQIGTGRNEQFFGPGTRLTVL.

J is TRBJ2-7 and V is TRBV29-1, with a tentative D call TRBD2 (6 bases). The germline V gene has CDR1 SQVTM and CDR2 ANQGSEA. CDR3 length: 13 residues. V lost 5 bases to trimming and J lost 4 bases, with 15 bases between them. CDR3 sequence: CSVRPQAGYEQYF. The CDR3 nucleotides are TGCAGCGTTCGACCCCAAGCGGGTTACGAGCAGTACTTC.

The DNA of the CDR3 is TGTGCCAGCAGCCAAGTTCCCCAGGCAAACCCTCGAAGCTCCTATAATTCACCCCTCCACTTT. Amino acid sequence: CASSQVPQANPRSSYNSPLHF. The V and J genes are TRBV14 and TRBJ1-6; the D is unclear. Trimming pared 1 base from V and 0 bases from J, leaving 22 bases between. Germline-derived CDR1 and CDR2 are SGHDN and FVKESK. The CDR3 sequence is 21 residues long.

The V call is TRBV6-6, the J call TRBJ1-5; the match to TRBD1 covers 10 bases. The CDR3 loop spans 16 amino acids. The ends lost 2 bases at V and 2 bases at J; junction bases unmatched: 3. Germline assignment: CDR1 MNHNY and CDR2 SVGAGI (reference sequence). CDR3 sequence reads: CASSYRGQGGNQPQHF. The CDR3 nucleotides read TGTGCCAGCAGTTACCGAGGACAGGGGGGCAATCAGCCCCAGCATTTT.